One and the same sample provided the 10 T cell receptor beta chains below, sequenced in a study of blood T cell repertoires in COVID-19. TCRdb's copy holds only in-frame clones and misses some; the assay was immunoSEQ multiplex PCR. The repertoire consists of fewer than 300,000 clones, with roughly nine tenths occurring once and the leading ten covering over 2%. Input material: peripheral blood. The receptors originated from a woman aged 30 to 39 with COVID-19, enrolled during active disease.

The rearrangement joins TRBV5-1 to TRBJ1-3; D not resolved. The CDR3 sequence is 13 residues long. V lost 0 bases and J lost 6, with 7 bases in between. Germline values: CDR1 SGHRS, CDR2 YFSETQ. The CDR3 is CASSLAGLNTIYF. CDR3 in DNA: TGCGCCAGCAGCTTGGCGGGGTTAAACACCATATATTTT.

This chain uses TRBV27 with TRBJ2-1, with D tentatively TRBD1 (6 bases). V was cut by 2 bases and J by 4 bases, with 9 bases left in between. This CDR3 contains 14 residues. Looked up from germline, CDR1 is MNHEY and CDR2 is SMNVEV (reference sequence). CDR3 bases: TGTGCCAGCAGTTTAGGGGGCGGATACAATGAGCAGTTCTTC. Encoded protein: CASSLGGGYNEQFF.

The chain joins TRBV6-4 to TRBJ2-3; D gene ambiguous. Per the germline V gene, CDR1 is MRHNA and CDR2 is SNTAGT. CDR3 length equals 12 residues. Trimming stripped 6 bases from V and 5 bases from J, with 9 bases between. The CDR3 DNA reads TGTGCCAGCAGGCCCTCCGGAGATACGCAGTATTTT. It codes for CASRPSGDTQYF.

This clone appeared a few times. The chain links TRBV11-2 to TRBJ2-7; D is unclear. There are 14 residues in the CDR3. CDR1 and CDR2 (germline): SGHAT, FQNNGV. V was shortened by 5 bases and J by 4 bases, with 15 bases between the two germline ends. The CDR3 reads CASSERPARYEQYF. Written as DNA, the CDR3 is TGTGCCAGCAGCGAGAGACCCGCCAGGTACGAGCAGTACTTC.

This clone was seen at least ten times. The CDR3 DNA reads as TGTGCCTGGAAAAGGGACAGGGGAACCAACTATGGCTACACCTTC. Amino acids: CAWKRDRGTNYGYTF. V is TRBV30 and J is TRBJ1-2, with TRBD1 matching over 10 bases. CDR3 length equals 15 residues. With 4 bases clipped from V and 2 bases from J, the junction kept 7 bases outside the gene matches. Germline V gene data show CDR1 as GTSNPN and CDR2 as SVGIG (reference sequence).

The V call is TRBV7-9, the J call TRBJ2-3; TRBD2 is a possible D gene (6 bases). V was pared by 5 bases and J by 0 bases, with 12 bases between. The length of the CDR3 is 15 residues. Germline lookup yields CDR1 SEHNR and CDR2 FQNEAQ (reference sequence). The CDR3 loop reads CASSPSGPSTDTQYF. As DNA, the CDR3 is TGTGCCAGCAGCCCCAGCGGGCCTAGCACAGATACGCAGTATTTT. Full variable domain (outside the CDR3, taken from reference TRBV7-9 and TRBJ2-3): DTGVSQNPRHKITKRGQNVTFRCDPISEHNRLYWYRQTLGQGPEFLTYFQNEAQLEKSRLLSDRFSAERPKGSFSTLEIQRTEQGDSAMYLCASSPSGPSTDTQYFGPGTRLTVL.

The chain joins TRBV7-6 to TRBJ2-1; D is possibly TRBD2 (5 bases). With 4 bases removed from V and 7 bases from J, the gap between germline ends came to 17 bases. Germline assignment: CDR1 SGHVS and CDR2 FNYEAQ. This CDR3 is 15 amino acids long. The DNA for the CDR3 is TGTGCCAGCAGCTCCCAAGAGGGATCGTGGAATGAGCAGTTCTTC. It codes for CASSSQEGSWNEQFF.

In DNA form, the CDR3 reads TGTGCCAGCAGTCGCACGAGTCAGGGTGGAGAAAAACTGTTTTTT. Translating gives CASSRTSQGGEKLFF. V is TRBV6-5 and J is TRBJ1-4; possible D gene TRBD1, 5 bases. The CDR3 length is 15 residues. Germline assignment: CDR1 MNHEY and CDR2 SVGAGI. With 5 bases removed from V and 8 bases from J, the gap between germline ends came to 18 bases.

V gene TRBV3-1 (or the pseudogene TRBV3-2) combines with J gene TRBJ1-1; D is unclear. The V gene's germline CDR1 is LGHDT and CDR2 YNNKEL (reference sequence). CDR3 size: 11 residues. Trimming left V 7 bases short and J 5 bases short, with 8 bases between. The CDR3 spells CASNSGTEAFF. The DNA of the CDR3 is TGTGCCAGCAATTCCGGGACTGAAGCTTTCTTT.

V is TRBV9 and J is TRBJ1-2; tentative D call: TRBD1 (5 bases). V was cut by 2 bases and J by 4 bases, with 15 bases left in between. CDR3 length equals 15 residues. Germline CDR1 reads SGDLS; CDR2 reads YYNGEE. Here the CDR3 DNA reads TGTGCCAGCAGCGTTATGGCGGGGGGTCCCTATGGCTACACCTTC. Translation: CASSVMAGGPYGYTF.